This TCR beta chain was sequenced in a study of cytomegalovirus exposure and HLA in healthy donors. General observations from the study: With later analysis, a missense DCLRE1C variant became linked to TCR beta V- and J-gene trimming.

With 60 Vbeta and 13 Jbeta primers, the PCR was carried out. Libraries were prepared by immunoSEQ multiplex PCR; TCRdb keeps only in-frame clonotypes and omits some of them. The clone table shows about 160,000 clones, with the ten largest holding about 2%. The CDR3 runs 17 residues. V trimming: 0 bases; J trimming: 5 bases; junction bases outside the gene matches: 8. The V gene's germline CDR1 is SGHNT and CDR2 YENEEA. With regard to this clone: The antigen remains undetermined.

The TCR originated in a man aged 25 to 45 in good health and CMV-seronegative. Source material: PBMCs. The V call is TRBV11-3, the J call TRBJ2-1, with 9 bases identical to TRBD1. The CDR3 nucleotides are TGTGCCAGCAGCTTAGAAATAGGACAGGGGCTTAACAATGAGCAGTTCTTC. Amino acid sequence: CASSLEIGQGLNNEQFF.